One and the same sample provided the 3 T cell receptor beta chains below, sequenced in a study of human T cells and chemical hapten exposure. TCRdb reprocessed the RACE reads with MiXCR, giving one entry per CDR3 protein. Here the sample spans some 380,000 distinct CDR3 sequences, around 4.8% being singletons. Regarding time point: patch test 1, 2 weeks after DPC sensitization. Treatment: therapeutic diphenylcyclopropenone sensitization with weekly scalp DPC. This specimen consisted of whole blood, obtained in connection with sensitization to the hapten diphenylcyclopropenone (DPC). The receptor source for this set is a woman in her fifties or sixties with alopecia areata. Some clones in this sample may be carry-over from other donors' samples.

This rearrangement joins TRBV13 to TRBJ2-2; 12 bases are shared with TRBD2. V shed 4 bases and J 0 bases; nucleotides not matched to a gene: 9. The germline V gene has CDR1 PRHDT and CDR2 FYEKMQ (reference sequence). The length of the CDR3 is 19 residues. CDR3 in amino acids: CASSSTSGGPRANTGELFF. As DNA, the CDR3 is TGTGCCAGCAGCTCGACTAGCGGGGGTCCCCGCGCGAACACCGGGGAGCTGTTTTTT.

The CDR3 DNA sequence: TGTGCCATCAGTGAATGGCAGGGGCAGGGTCGGCCCCAGCATTTT. Its translation: CAISEWQGQGRPQHF. V and J are TRBV10-3 and TRBJ1-5; TRBD1 is a possible D gene (6 bases). V was shortened by 3 bases and J by 9 bases, with 18 bases between the two germline ends. Germline V gene sequence: CDR1 ENHRY, CDR2 SYGVKD. This CDR3 is 15 amino acids long.

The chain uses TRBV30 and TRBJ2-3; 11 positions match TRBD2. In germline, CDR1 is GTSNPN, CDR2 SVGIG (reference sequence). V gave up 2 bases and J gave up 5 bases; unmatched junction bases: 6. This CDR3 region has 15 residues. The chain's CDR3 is CAWSFFGLAGDTQYF. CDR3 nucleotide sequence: TGTGCCTGGAGTTTTTTCGGACTAGCGGGAGATACGCAGTATTTT.